Listed below are T cell receptor beta chains from one sample, sequenced in a study of OX40 agonist ivuxolimab in advanced cancers. The assay was immunoSEQ multiplex PCR, and TCRdb's table has in-frame clones only and misses some. There are 60,000 to 100,000 clones in the sample; around 92% occur only once, and 0.5% to 0.65% lies in the top ten. Sequenced material: CD4+ or CD8+ T cells sorted from blood, taken in a trial of the OX40 agonist ivuxolimab. The receptors derive from an adult with an advanced solid tumor such as melanoma, head and neck, liver or kidney cancer. CDR3s include the opening cysteine and the closing phenylalanine or tryptophan. Size tells how often a clone was seen (once, few, many) or the class of an expanded clone, and some rows leave it out.

>TRBJ1-5|-|TRBV19
CASSIDSGTGPGTPQHF
>TRBJ2-7|-|TRBV10-3
CAIRGENPKEQYF
>TRBJ1-5|-|TRBV6-1
CASSEFLALVQPQHF
>TRBJ2-3|-|TRBV7-8
CASSLLDTQYF
>TRBJ2-7|-|TRBV7-2
CASSSRGSGLEQYF
>TRBJ1-1|-|TRBV18
CASSHEGRGRYTEAFF
>TRBJ1-1|-|TRBV7-2
CASSLDQGAPNTEAFF
>TRBJ1-1|-|TRBV4-1
CASSGQGLLHTEAFF
>TRBJ2-7|once|TRBV11-2
CASSLVGVGEQYF
>TRBJ1-3|-|TRBV7-9
CASSPLGVPGNTIYF
>TRBJ2-1|-|TRBV30
CAWTPAGDSVGFF
>TRBJ2-2|-|TRBV6-5
CASIRTGTTGELFF